One sample yielded the 32 T cell receptor beta chains listed below, sequenced in a study of blood T cell repertoires in COVID-19. Assay used: immunoSEQ multiplex PCR; TCRdb lists only in-frame clones, some missing. The sample has a few hundred thousand clones, roughly four fifths seen once. The sequenced material came from PBMCs or T cells enriched from blood (not recorded which). The source of these receptors is a man aged 35-49 years who had recovered from COVID-19.

This clone was recorded once. The V call is TRBV24-1, the J call TRBJ2-1; 8 positions match TRBD2. Losses at the gene ends were 0 bases for V and 8 bases for J; bases not matched to a gene: 5. There are 15 residues in the CDR3. Germline V CDR1 and CDR2: KGHDR, SFDVKD. The CDR3, as DNA: TGTGCCACCAGTGATTTGCGGGAGGGCCGCCATGAGCAGTTCTTC. Translating it yields CATSDLREGRHEQFF.

This clone was picked up one time. The V gene is TRBV23-1, the J gene TRBJ2-3; 7 bases are a match to TRBD1. TRBV23-1 is reported as an ORF; its role is uncertain. The CDR3 contains 20 residues. V trimming: 3 bases; J trimming: 0 bases; junction bases outside the gene matches: 18. CDR3 amino acids: CASSHQPYEGAHPSTDTQYF. Written as DNA, the CDR3 is TGCGCCAGCAGTCACCAACCATATGAGGGGGCGCATCCTAGCACAGATACGCAGTATTTT.

The rearrangement links TRBV11-2 to TRBJ1-3; no clear D. This CDR3 is 15 amino acids long. Germline lookup yields CDR1 SGHAT and CDR2 FQNNGV. V lost 1 base to trimming and J lost 3 bases, with 10 bases between them. Here the CDR3 reads CASSLVPPYGNTIYF. The CDR3 bases are TGTGCCAGCAGCTTAGTCCCCCCCTATGGAAACACCATATATTTT.

Only one count was recorded for this clone. The chain joins TRBV15 to TRBJ1-1; D is ambiguous. Looked up from germline, CDR1 is LNHNV and CDR2 is YYDKDF (reference sequence). The CDR3 has 12 residues. V was trimmed by 0 bases and J by 8 bases, leaving 7 bases between them. The CDR3 nucleotides read TGTGCCACCAGCAGAGATGGGAGGGAAGCTTTCTTT. Encoded protein: CATSRDGREAFF.

The rearrangement links TRBV19 to TRBJ2-2, with a possible D match to TRBD2 (5 bases). The V end lost 3 bases, the J end lost 6 bases, and 17 bases lay between the germline ends. This CDR3 has 16 amino acids. The germline V gene encodes CDR1 LNHDA and CDR2 SQIVND (reference sequence). The CDR3 bases are TGTGCCAGTAGTATCCCCGGACTCGGAGGTCCCGGGGAGCTGTTTTTT. It is translated as CASSIPGLGGPGELFF.

This chain joins TRBV9 and TRBJ2-7; TRBD1 is a possible D gene (6 bases). The length of the CDR3 is 16 residues. V was clipped by 4 bases and J by 0 bases, with 17 bases between them. CDR1 and CDR2 from the germline V gene are SGDLS and YYNGEE. The CDR3 sequence: CASSQDTGSYSYEQYF. In DNA form, the CDR3 reads TGTGCCAGCAGCCAGGACACAGGGAGCTACTCCTACGAGCAGTACTTC.

The rearrangement uses TRBV20-1 and TRBJ2-1; TRBD2 is a possible D gene (5 bases). Germline V lookup: CDR1 DFQATT, CDR2 SNEGSKA (reference sequence). With 3 bases removed from V and 11 bases from J, the gap between germline ends came to 11 bases. This CDR3 is 11 amino acids long. CDR3 sequence reads: CSASSLAQQFF. CDR3 DNA: TGCAGTGCTAGCAGCCTAGCCCAGCAGTTCTTC.

The genes are TRBV2 and TRBJ2-7; D is unresolved. The CDR3 runs 14 residues. CDR1 is SNHLY, CDR2 FYNNEI, per germline. V was pared by 3 bases and J by 0 bases, with 9 bases between. This CDR3 is CASSERLSSYEQYF. In DNA, the CDR3 is TGTGCCAGCAGTGAGAGACTGAGCTCCTACGAGCAGTACTTC.

The rearrangement joins TRBV11-2 to TRBJ2-3; possible D gene TRBD1, 5 bases. The V end lost 1 base, the J end lost 4 bases, and 12 bases lay between the germline ends. The length of the CDR3 is 15 residues. CDR1 SGHAT and CDR2 FQNNGV come from the germline V gene. The CDR3 protein is CASSLGFTGPDTQYF. For the CDR3, the DNA is TGTGCCAGCAGCTTAGGTTTTACAGGACCAGATACGCAGTATTTT.

V gene TRBV6-1 combines with J gene TRBJ2-7; TRBD1 is a possible D gene (7 bases). The CDR3 is 19 residues long. Germline loops: CDR1 MNHNS, CDR2 SASEGT. V was pared by 1 base and J by 0 bases, with 22 bases between. The CDR3 here is CASSEGQGLTSRSSYEQYF. The CDR3 nucleotides read TGTGCCAGCAGTGAAGGACAGGGCTTAACTAGCAGAAGCTCCTACGAGCAGTACTTC.

The V and J genes are TRBV11-3 and TRBJ2-1, with D maybe TRBD1 (5 bases). Trimming left V 0 bases short and J 7 bases short, with 13 bases between. CDR3 length: 15 amino acids. Germline CDR1 is SGHNT and CDR2 is YENEEA. The CDR3 bases are TGTGCCAGCAGCTTAGATTACCAGGGTAAGAATGAGCAGTTCTTC. It specifies CASSLDYQGKNEQFF.

This chain joins TRBV7-9 and TRBJ2-2, with 8 bases that match TRBD1. Germline V CDR1 and CDR2: SEHNR, FQNEAQ (reference sequence). The CDR3 consists of 13 residues. Unmatched junction bases numbered 3, after V lost 8 bases and J lost 4 bases. CDR3 DNA sequence: TGTGCCAGCGGTGGACAGGGCACCGGGGAGCTGTTTTTT. This gives the protein CASGGQGTGELFF.

Written as DNA, the CDR3 is TGTGCCAGCATCAGTAATTGGGGCCGAAACACCGGGGAGCTGTTTTTT. It is translated as CASISNWGRNTGELFF. V usage is TRBV7-8 and J usage is TRBJ2-2; weak D call: TRBD1 (5 bases). V lost 7 bases to trimming and J lost 2 bases, with 17 bases between them. Germline V gene data show CDR1 as SGHVS and CDR2 as FQNEAQ. This CDR3 has 16 amino acids.

The chain has TRBV5-1 and TRBJ2-1, with TRBD2 matching over 14 bases. The germline V gene encodes CDR1 SGHRS and CDR2 YFSETQ. The trim removed 0 bases at V and 3 bases at J, leaving 2 bases unmatched. The CDR3 contains 17 residues. DNA of the CDR3: TGCGCCAGCAGCTTGGCGGGACTAGCGGGAGACTACAATGAGCAGTTCTTC. Encoded protein: CASSLAGLAGDYNEQFF.

The chain couples TRBV15 to TRBJ1-3; D remains unclear. In germline, CDR1 is LNHNV, CDR2 YYDKDF (reference sequence). CDR3 length equals 15 residues. Trimming removed 0 bases at V and 4 bases at J, with 10 bases between. The CDR3 protein is CATSRDRRKGNTIYF. The CDR3 DNA reads as TGTGCCACCAGCAGAGATAGGAGGAAAGGAAACACCATATATTTT.

The V gene is TRBV7-6, the J gene TRBJ2-3, with no clear D. CDR3 length equals 14 residues. Trimming shortened V by 2 bases and J by 4 bases, and 10 bases separated the two germline ends. Germline-derived CDR1 and CDR2 are SGHVS and FNYEAQ. For the CDR3, the DNA is TGTGCCAGCAGCTTACGTCTTACGGCAGATACGCAGTATTTT. It translates to CASSLRLTADTQYF.

This clone was counted a single time. The chain is built from TRBV15 and TRBJ2-5; perhaps TRBD1 as D (6 bases). The V gene's germline CDR1 is LNHNV and CDR2 YYDKDF (reference sequence). The CDR3 has 15 amino acids. Trimming stripped 5 bases from V and 5 bases from J, with 18 bases between. In DNA form, the CDR3 reads TGTGCCACCAGCCCAGGGGCACAGTATTCGGAGACCCAGTACTTC. Translated: CATSPGAQYSETQYF.

In nucleotides, the CDR3 is TGTGCCAGCAGCCAAGATGCGGGGGCCAAGGAAAAACTGTTTTTT. Translation: CASSQDAGAKEKLFF. This chain links TRBV4-2 with TRBJ1-4; maybe TRBD1 (6 bases). Trimming removed 0 bases from V and 8 bases from J, with 13 bases in between. CDR3 length equals 15 residues. Germline CDR1 LGHNA, CDR2 YNFKEQ.

The J gene is TRBJ2-1, the V gene TRBV30, with 7 bases that match TRBD1. After removal of 3 bases from V and 6 bases from J, the junction contained 5 bases not matched to a gene. Germline V CDR1 and CDR2: GTSNPN, SVGIG (reference sequence). The CDR3 is 13 amino acids. CDR3: CAWSVTGRNEQFF. The DNA of the CDR3 is TGTGCCTGGAGCGTGACAGGGCGCAATGAGCAGTTCTTC.

This clone appeared a single time. The V and J genes are TRBV19 and TRBJ1-2; 9 positions agree with TRBD1. This CDR3 is built from 15 residues. In germline, CDR1 is LNHDA, CDR2 SQIVND (reference sequence). Trimming took 4 bases from V and 8 from J; bases not matched to a gene: 11. The CDR3 DNA is TGTGCCAGTAGTAAGGGGACAGGGTGGCTAGGCGGCTACACCTTC. Its protein is CASSKGTGWLGGYTF.

The CDR3 loop reads CASSPPGQFF. The DNA for the CDR3 is TGTGCCAGCAGCCCACCGGGACAGTTCTTC. V gene TRBV7-9 combines with J gene TRBJ2-1; tentative D call: TRBD2 (5 bases). The CDR3 is made up of 10 amino acids. Germline V gene data show CDR1 as SEHNR and CDR2 as FQNEAQ (reference sequence). Trimming took 5 bases from V and 13 from J, leaving 9 bases between them.

This clone has a handful of counts. This sequence joins TRBV5-1 and TRBJ1-4, with a possible D match to TRBD1 (6 bases). The CDR3 loop spans 18 amino acids. With 2 bases removed from V and 4 bases from J, the gap between germline ends came to 21 bases. Germline assignment: CDR1 SGHRS and CDR2 YFSETQ. CDR3 loop: CASSFLPGHLRGNEKLFF. The CDR3 nucleotides are TGCGCCAGCAGCTTCCTCCCGGGACACCTAAGGGGTAATGAAAAACTGTTTTTT.

This chain links TRBV19 with TRBJ2-7, with 13 bases aligning to TRBD2. Germline-derived CDR1 and CDR2 are LNHDA and SQIVND (reference sequence). V trimming: 6 bases; J trimming: 0 bases; junction bases outside the gene matches: 5. CDR3 length: 16 residues. DNA of the CDR3: TGTGCCAGTAGCGAGACTAGCGGGGGGTCCTCCTACGAGCAGTACTTC. Amino acids: CASSETSGGSSYEQYF.

V usage is TRBV5-1 and J usage is TRBJ2-2; D gene ambiguous. Trimming left V 4 bases short and J 6 bases short, with 16 bases between. The CDR3 length is 15 residues. Germline V CDR1 and CDR2: SGHRS, YFSETQ. CDR3 protein: CASSPEWRSSGELFF. In DNA, the CDR3 is TGCGCCAGCAGCCCGGAATGGCGGTCGTCCGGGGAGCTGTTTTTT.

This clone was counted between two and nine times. The rearrangement links TRBV5-1 to TRBJ2-1; 8 bases are shared with TRBD1. This CDR3 is 14 amino acids long. Germline-derived CDR1 and CDR2 are SGHRS and YFSETQ. J was trimmed by 8 bases and V by 4 bases; bases with no gene match: 8. CDR3 amino acids: CASSRMSGGDEQFF. As DNA, the CDR3 is TGCGCCAGCAGCAGGATGTCAGGGGGCGATGAGCAGTTCTTC.

The rearrangement uses TRBV19 and TRBJ1-6; no reliable D call. The V end lost 0 bases, the J end lost 9 bases, and 12 bases lay between the germline ends. This CDR3 has 15 residues. Germline values: CDR1 LNHDA, CDR2 SQIVND (reference sequence). The DNA of the CDR3 is TGTGCCAGTAGTATAGATTTTGTGGGCTCTTCACCCCTCCACTTT. Translation gives CASSIDFVGSSPLHF.

This clone was detected only once. This chain uses TRBV19 with TRBJ1-6; D is uncertain. Trimming took off 5 bases at V and 9 bases at J, with 11 bases between the two ends. This CDR3 spans 13 amino acids. Germline-derived CDR1 and CDR2 are LNHDA and SQIVND (reference sequence). The CDR3 sequence is CASSSPLGSPLHF. As DNA, the CDR3 is TGTGCCAGTAGTTCCCCGCTCGGTTCACCCCTCCACTTT.

This sequence joins TRBV5-1 and TRBJ1-2; tentatively, D is TRBD1 (5 bases). The CDR3 extends over 15 amino acids. Germline loops: CDR1 SGHRS, CDR2 YFSETQ. V lost 1 base to trimming and J lost 0 bases, with 10 bases between them. The CDR3 protein is CASSLLQGANYGYTF. The CDR3, as DNA: TGCGCCAGCAGCTTGTTGCAGGGTGCTAACTATGGCTACACCTTC.

The chain carries TRBV24-1 and TRBJ2-3; 8 nucleotides agree with TRBD1. V trimming: 5 bases; J trimming: 1 base; junction bases outside the gene matches: 4. Germline loops: CDR1 KGHDR, CDR2 SFDVKD. This CDR3 has 15 amino acids. This chain's CDR3 is CATSGGQGRTDTQYF. CDR3 in DNA: TGTGCCACCAGTGGAGGACAGGGACGCACAGATACGCAGTATTTT.

In its sample, this clone was seen once. An end of the junction does not agree with germline; a read error may underlie this. The chain links TRBV2 to TRBJ2-3; D is uncertain. Germline V lookup: CDR1 SNHLY, CDR2 FYNNEI. The length of the CDR3 is 12 residues. The CDR3 here is CASSERVDTQYF. The CDR3 DNA follows: TGTGCCAGCAGTGAACGTGTAGATACGCAATATTTT.

This clone was seen more than once but under ten times. J is TRBJ2-1 and V is TRBV6-5, with 7 bases lining up with TRBD2. V gave up 5 bases and J gave up 9 bases; unmatched junction bases: 10. The CDR3 is made up of 14 amino acids. Germline lookup yields CDR1 MNHEY and CDR2 SVGAGI. As DNA, the CDR3 is TGTGCCAGCAGTCTGCGACTAGCCGGGGGTGAGCAGTTCTTC. Protein product: CASSLRLAGGEQFF.

V usage is TRBV5-6 and J usage is TRBJ1-2; 7 positions agree with TRBD1. Germline trimming cut 3 bases from V and 8 bases from J; bases unmatched to any gene: 10. There are 14 residues in the CDR3. Per the germline V gene, CDR1 is SGHDT and CDR2 is YYEEEE. The CDR3, as DNA: TGTGCCAGCAGCTATACAGACAGGGAAAGCGGCTACACCTTC. This sequence encodes CASSYTDRESGYTF.